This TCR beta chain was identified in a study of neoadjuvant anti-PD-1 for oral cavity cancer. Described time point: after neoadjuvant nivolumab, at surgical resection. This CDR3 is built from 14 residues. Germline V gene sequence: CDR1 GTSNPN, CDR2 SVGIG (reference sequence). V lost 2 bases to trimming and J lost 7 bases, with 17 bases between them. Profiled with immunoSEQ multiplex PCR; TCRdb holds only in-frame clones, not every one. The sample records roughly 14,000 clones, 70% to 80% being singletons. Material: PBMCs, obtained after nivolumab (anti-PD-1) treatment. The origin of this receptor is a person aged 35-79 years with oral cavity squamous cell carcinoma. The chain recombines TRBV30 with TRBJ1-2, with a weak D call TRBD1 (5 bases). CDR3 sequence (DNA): TGTGCCTGGAGTCTCGGACCAAGGGGACGTGGCTACACCTTC. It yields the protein CAWSLGPRGRGYTF.